This record concerns one TCR beta chain sequence. Its antigen is not known. The CDR3 loop spans 16 amino acids. Trimming cost V 0 bases and J 4 bases, with 13 bases left between them. Germline V gives CDR1 LGHNA, CDR2 YNFKEQ. TRB rearrangements were amplified by multiplex PCR with BIOMED2 TRB-A/B primers. TCRdb reprocessed the multiplex PCR reads via MiXCR and lists one record per CDR3 protein. The sample contains about 8,400 distinct CDR3 sequences, more than 20% of which appear only once. The data originate from a study of T and B cells in COVID-19 patients. Study in general: Of 20 to 25 active-infection patients, roughly eleven were critically ill with mechanical ventilation or extracorporeal membrane oxygenation. In the active-infection cohort, nine tenths of the roughly 20 patients had comorbidities linked to unfavorable COVID-19 outcome.

Broader study findings: In COVID-19 patients, T cell receptor beta variable and joining gene use was reportedly strongly skewed.

TRB was amplified from about 240-490 ng of blood genomic DNA. The source material was blood. The chain joins TRBV4-2 to TRBJ2-4; tentative D call: TRBD2 (5 bases). The sequence was obtained from a human donor who had recovered from COVID-19. Here the CDR3 DNA reads TGTGCCAGCAGCCAAGATGAAGAGGGTATTAAAAACATTCAGTACTTC. Protein: CASSQDEEGIKNIQYF.